The present entry profiles one T cell receptor beta chain with its context. The data were taken from a study of T cell responses to AZD1222 COVID-19 vaccine. Some clones are missing from TCRdb's copy, which holds only in-frame ones; the method was immunoSEQ multiplex PCR. Among 100,000 to 150,000 clones listed, 87% were seen once. The germline V and J ends were trimmed by 1 base and 4 bases, with 17 bases remaining between them. The germline V gene encodes CDR1 SQVTM and CDR2 ANQGSEA. The CDR3 totals 16 residues. The receptor's source is an adult in good health. Here the sequenced sample was peripheral blood, taken on day 0 of AZD1222 vaccination. The chain recombines TRBV29-1 with TRBJ2-1; D might be TRBD1 (5 bases). CDR3 coding DNA: TGCAGCGTTGAAGCCGCGGACACCCACATGTACAATGAGCAGTTCTTC. Protein: CSVEAADTHMYNEQFF.